The present entry profiles one T cell receptor (beta chain) with its context. Its antigen is as yet unknown. The data originate from a study of shared clonotypes between healthy human individuals. Overall study findings and caveats: With few donors, the genetic and exposure-history diversity represented was limited.

This table comes from immunoSEQ multiplex PCR, and its TCRdb copy is limited to in-frame clones, with some not included. The sample has around 2,000,000 clones; about 94% are singletons. The germline V and J ends were trimmed by 2 bases and 6 bases, with 13 bases remaining between them. Germline V lookup: CDR1 MNHEY, CDR2 SVGAGI. The CDR3 has 15 amino acids. Naive CD8 cells lacked CD45RO, underwent positive selection for CCR7 and left out terminally differentiated effector memory CD45RA+ cells. V is TRBV6-5 and J is TRBJ1-4; D is possibly TRBD1 (5 bases). Sequenced: naive CD8+ T cells sorted from blood. This receptor was taken from a young man in good health. The CDR3 DNA follows: TGTGCCAGCAGTTACGGTCAGGGCGCGGATGAAAAACTGTTTTTT. This translates into CASSYGQGADEKLFF.